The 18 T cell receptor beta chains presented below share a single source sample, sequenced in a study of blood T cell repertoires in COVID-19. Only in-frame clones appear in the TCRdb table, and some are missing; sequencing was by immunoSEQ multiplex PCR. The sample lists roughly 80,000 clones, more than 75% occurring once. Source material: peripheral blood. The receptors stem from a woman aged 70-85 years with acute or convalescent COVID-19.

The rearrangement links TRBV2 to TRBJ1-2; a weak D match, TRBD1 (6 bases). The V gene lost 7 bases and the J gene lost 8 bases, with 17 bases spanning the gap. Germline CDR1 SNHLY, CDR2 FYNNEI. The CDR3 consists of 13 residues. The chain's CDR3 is CASTGQSPGGYTF. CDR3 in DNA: TGTGCCAGCACTGGACAGTCCCCAGGCGGCTACACCTTC.

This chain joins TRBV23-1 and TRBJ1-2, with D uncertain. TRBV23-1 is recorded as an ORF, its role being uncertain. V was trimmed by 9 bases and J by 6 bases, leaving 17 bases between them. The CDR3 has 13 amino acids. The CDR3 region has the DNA TGCGCCAGAACCGAGGAGCTGTCCAATGGCTACACCTTC. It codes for CARTEELSNGYTF.

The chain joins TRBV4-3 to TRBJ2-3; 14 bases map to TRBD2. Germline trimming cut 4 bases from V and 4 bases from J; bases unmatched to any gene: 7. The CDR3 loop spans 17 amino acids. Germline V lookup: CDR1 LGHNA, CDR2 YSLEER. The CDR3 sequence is CASSRGLAGGGADTQYF. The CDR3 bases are TGCGCCAGCAGCCGCGGACTAGCGGGAGGTGGGGCAGATACGCAGTATTTT.

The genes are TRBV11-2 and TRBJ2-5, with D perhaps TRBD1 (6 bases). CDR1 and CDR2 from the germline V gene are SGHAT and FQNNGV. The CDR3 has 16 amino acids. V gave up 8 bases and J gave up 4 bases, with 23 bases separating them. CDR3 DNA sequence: TGTGCCAGCTCTCTGGGGGCTAGTTTGTTTATAGAGACCCAGTACTTC. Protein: CASSLGASLFIETQYF.

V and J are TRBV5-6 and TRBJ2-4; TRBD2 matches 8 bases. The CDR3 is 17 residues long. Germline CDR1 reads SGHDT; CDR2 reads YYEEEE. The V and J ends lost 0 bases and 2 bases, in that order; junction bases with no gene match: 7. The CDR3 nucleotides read TGTGCCAGCAGCTTGGTGGTAGCGGGGACGACCAAAAACATTCAGTACTTC. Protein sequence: CASSLVVAGTTKNIQYF.

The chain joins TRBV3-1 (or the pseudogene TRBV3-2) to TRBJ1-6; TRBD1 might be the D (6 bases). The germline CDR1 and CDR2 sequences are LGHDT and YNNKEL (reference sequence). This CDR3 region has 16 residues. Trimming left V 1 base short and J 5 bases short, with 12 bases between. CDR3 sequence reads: CASSQGLQGHNSPLHF. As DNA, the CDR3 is TGTGCCAGCAGCCAAGGCCTACAGGGTCATAATTCACCCCTCCACTTT.

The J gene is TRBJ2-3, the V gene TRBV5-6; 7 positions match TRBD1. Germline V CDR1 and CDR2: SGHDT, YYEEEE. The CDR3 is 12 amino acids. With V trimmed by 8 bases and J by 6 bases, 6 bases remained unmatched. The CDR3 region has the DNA TGTGCCAGTAAGGGGGCCAGGGATACGCAGTATTTT. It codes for CASKGARDTQYF.

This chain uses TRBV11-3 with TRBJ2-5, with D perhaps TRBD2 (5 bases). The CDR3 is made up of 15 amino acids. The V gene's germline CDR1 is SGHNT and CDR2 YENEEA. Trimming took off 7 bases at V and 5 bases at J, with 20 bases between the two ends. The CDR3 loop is CASIYPDGDRETQYF. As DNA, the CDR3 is TGTGCCAGCATTTACCCCGACGGGGATCGGGAGACCCAGTACTTC.

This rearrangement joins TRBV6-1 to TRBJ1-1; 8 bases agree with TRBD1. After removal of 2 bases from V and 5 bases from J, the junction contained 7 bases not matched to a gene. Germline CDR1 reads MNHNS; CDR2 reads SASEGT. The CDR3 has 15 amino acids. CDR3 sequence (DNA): TGTGCCAGCAGTGAAACCCACAGGGGGGGAACTGAAGCTTTCTTT. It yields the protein CASSETHRGGTEAFF.

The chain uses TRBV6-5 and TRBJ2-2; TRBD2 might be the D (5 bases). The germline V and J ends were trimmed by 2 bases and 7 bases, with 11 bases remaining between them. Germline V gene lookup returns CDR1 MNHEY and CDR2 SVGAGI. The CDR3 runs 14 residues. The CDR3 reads CASSYTAGGGELFF. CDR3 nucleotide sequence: TGTGCCAGCAGTTACACGGCCGGAGGCGGGGAGCTGTTTTTT.

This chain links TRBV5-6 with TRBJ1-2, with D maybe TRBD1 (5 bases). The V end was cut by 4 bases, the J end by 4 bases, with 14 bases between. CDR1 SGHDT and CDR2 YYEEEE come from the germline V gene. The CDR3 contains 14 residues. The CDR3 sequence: CASSPPQGLYGYTF. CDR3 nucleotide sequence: TGTGCCAGCAGCCCGCCCCAGGGCCTCTATGGCTACACCTTC.

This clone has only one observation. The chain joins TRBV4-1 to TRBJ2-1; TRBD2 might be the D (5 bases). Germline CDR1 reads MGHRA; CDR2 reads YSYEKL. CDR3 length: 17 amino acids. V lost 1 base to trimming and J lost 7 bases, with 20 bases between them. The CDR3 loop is CASSQGSSGPTSNEQFF. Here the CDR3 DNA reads TGCGCCAGCAGCCAAGGATCGAGCGGTCCTACCTCTAATGAGCAGTTCTTC.

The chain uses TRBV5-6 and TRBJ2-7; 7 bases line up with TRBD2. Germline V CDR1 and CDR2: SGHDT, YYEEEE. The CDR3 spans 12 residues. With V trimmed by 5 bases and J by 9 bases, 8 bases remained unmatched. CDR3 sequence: CASRPSTSVQYV. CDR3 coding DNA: TGTGCCAGCAGACCGAGTACTAGCGTGCAGTACGTC.

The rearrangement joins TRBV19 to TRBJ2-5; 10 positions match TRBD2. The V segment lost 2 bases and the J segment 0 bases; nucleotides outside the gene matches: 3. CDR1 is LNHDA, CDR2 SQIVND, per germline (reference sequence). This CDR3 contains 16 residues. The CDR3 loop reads CASSILAGVNQETQYF. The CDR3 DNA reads TGTGCCAGTAGTATACTAGCGGGGGTGAACCAAGAGACCCAGTACTTC.

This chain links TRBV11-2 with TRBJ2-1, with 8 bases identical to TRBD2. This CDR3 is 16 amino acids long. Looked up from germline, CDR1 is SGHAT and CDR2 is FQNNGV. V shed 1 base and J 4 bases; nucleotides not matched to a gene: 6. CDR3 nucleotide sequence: TGTGCCAGCAGCTTAGGAGTTAGCGGGGTGTACAATGAGCAGTTCTTC. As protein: CASSLGVSGVYNEQFF.

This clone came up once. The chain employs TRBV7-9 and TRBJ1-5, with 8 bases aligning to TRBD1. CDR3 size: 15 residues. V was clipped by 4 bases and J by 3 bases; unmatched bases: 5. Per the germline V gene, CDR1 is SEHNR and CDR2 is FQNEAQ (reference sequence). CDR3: CASSSQDRVNQPQHF. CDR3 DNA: TGTGCCAGCAGCTCCCAGGACAGGGTCAATCAGCCCCAGCATTTT.

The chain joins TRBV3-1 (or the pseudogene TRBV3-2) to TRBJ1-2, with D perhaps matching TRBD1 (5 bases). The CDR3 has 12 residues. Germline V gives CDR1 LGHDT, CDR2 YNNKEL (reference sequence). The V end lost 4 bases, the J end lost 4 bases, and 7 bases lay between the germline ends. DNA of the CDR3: TGTGCCAGCAGCCTTACAGGCTATGGCTACACCTTC. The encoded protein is CASSLTGYGYTF.

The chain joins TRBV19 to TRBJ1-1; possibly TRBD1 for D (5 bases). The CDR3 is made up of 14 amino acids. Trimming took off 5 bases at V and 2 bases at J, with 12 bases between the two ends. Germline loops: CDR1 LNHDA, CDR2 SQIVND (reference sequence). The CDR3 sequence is CASSPLDRNTEAFF. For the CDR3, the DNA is TGTGCCAGTAGTCCCCTTGACAGAAACACTGAAGCTTTCTTT.